This T cell receptor (beta chain) was documented in a study of cytomegalovirus exposure and HLA in healthy donors. The CDR3 contains 13 residues. The germline CDR1 and CDR2 sequences are LNHNV and YYDKDF (reference sequence). V dropped 11 bases and J dropped 2 bases, with 15 bases sitting between them. The repertoire was sequenced with immunoSEQ multiplex PCR; TCRdb's copy has only in-frame clones and lacks some. The sample shows over 200,000 clones, about 91% of them seen only once. Study conclusions and caveats: TCR clusters originating in the first cohort tended to co-occur in the roughly 130 validation repertoires, according to a later analysis.

As concerns this clone: Its antigen is unidentified.

This chain connects TRBV15 to TRBJ1-1; D might be TRBD1 (6 bases). This receptor was taken from a woman between 18 and 30 years old in good health and CMV-seronegative. Input material: PBMCs. The CDR3 region has the DNA TGTGCCGTTCCGGGACAAACAAACACTGAAGCTTTCTTT. Its protein product is CAVPGQTNTEAFF.